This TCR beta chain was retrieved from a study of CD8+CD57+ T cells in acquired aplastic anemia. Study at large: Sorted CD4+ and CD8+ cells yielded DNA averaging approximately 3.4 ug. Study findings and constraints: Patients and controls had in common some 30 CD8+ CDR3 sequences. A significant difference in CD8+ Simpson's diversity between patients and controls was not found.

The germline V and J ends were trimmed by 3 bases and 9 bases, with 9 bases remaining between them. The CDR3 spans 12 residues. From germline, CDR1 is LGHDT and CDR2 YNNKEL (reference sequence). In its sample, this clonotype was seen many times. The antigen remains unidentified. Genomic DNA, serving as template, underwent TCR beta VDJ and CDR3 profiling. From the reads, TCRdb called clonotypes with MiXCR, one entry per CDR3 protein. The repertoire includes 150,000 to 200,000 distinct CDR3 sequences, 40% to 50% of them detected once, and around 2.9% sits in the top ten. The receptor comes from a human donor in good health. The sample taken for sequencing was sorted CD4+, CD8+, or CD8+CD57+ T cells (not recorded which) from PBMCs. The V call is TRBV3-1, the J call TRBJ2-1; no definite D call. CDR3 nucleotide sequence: TGTGCCAGCAGCCAGACAAAGGGTGAGCAGTTCTTC. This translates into CASSQTKGEQFF.